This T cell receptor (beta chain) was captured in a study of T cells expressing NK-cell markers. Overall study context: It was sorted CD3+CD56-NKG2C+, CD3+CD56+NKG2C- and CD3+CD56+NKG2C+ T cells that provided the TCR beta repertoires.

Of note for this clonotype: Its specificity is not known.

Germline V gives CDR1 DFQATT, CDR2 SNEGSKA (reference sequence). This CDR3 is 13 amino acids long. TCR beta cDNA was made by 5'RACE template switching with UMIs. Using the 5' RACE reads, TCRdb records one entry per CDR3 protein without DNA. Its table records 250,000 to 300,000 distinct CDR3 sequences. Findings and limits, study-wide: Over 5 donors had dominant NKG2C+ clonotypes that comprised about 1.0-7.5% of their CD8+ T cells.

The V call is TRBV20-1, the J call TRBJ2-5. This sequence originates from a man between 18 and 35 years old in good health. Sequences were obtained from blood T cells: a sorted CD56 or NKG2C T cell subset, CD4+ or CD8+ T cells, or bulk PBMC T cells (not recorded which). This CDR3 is CSAYAGISGTQYF.